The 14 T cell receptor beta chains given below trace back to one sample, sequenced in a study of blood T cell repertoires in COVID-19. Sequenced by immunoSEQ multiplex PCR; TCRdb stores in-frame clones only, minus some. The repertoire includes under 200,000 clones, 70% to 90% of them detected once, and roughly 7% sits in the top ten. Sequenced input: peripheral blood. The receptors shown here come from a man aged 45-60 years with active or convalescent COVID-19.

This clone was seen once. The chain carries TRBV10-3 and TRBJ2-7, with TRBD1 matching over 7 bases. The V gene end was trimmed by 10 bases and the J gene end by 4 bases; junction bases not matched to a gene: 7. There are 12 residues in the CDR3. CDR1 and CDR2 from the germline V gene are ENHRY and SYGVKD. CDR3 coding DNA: TGTGCCACCGGGACAGCCAGGTACGAGCAGTACTTC. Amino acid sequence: CATGTARYEQYF.

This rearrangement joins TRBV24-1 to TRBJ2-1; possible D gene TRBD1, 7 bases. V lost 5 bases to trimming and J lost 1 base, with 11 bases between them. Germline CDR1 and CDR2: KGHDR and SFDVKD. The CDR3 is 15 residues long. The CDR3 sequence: CATSVTGRSYNEQFF. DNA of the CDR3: TGTGCCACCAGTGTGACAGGGAGGTCCTACAATGAGCAGTTCTTC.

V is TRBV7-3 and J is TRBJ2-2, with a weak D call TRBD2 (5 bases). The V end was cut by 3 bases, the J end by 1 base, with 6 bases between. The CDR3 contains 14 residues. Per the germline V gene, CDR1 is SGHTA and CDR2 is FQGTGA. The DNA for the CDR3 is TGTGCCAGCAGCTTGGAGGTGAACACCGGGGAGCTGTTTTTT. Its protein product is CASSLEVNTGELFF.

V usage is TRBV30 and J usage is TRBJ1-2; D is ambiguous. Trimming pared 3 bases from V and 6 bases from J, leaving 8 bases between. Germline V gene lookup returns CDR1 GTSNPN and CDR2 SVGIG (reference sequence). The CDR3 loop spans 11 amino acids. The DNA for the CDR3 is TGTGCCTGGAGGCGGGCCAATGGCTACACCTTC. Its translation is CAWRRANGYTF. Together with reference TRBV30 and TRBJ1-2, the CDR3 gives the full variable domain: SQTIHQWPATLVQPVGSPLSLECTVEGTSNPNLYWYRQAAGRGLQLLFYSVGIGQISSEVPQNLSASRPQDRQFILSSKKLLLSDSGFYLCAWRRANGYTFGSGTRLTVV.

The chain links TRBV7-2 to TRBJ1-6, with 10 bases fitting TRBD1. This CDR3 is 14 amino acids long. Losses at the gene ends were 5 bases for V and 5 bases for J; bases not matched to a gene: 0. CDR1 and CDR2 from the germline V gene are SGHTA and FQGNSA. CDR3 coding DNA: TGTGCCAGCAGCGGACAGGGGGATAATTCACCCCTCCACTTT. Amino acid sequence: CASSGQGDNSPLHF.

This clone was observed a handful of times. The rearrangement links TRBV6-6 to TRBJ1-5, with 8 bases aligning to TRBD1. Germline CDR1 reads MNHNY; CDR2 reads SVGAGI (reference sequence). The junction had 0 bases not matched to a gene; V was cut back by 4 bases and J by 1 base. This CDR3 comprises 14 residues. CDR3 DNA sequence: TGTGCCAGCAGTTCAGGGGGCAGCAATCAGCCCCAGCATTTT. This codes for CASSSGGSNQPQHF.

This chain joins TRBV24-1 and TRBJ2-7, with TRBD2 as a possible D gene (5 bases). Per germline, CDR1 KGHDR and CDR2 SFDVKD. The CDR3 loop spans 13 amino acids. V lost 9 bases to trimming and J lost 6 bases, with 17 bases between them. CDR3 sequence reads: CATQPSGRGEQYF. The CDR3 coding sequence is TGTGCCACCCAGCCGTCCGGCCGGGGCGAGCAGTACTTC.

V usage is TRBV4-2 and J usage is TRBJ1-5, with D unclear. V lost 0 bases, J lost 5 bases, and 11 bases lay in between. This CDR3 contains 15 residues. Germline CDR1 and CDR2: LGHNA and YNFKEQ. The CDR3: CASSQDPRNDQPQHF. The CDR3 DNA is TGTGCCAGCAGCCAAGACCCCAGGAATGATCAGCCCCAGCATTTT.

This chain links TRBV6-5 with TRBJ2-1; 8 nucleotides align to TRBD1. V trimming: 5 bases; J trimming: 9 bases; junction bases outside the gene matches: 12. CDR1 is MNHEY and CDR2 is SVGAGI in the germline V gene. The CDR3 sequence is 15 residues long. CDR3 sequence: CASSLGQVPYSEQFF. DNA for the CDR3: TGTGCCAGCAGTCTGGGACAGGTGCCTTATAGTGAGCAGTTCTTC.

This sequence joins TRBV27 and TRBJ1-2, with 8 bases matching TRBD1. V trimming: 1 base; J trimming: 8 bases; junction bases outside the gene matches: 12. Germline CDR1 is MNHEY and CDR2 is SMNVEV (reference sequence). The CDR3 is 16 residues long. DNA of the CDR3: TGTGCCAGCAGTTTATTCCCGGGGCAGGGGGCGCGGGGCTACACCTTC. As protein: CASSLFPGQGARGYTF.

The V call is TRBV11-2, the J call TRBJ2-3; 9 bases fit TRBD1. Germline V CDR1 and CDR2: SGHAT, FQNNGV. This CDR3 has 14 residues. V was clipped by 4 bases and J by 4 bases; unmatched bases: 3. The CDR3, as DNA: TGTGCCAGCAGCTACCGGACAGGGGCAGATACGCAGTATTTT. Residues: CASSYRTGADTQYF.

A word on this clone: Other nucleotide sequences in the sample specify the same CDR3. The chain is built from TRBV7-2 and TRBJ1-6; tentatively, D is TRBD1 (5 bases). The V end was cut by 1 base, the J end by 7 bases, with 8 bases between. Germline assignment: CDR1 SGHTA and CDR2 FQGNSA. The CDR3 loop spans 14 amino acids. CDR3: CASSLVRGNSPLHF. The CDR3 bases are TGTGCCAGCAGCTTAGTCCGGGGGAATTCACCCCTCCACTTT.

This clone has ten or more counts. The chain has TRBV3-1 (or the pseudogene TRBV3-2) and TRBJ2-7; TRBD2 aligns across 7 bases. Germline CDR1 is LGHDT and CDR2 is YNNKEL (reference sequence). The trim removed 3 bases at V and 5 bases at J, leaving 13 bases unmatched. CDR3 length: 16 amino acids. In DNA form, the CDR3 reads TGTGCCAGCAGCCAGGCCGAGGGAGCGGGATTCGACGAGCAGTACTTC. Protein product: CASSQAEGAGFDEQYF.

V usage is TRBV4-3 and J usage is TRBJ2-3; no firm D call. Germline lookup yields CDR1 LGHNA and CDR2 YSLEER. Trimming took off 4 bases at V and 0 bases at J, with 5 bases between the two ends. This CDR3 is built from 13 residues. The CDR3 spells CASSPSSTDTQYF. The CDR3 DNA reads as TGCGCCAGCAGCCCCTCGAGCACAGATACGCAGTATTTT.